Each of the 32 T cell receptor beta chains below was sequenced from the same sample in a study of early T cells in non-severe SARS-CoV-2 infection. TCRdb called the 5' RACE reads again in MiXCR, with one record for every CDR3 protein. Of about 52,000 distinct CDR3 sequences listed, about 10% are singletons. The sequencing sample was made of whole blood. The source of these receptors is an adult who was a healthcare worker with PCR-confirmed SARS-CoV-2 infection or an uninfected control (not recorded which).

This clonotype appeared many times. The chain links TRBV7-2 to TRBJ1-1; D unclear. The CDR3 spans 13 residues. V was clipped by 2 bases and J by 8 bases, with 12 bases between them. Germline assignment: CDR1 SGHTA and CDR2 FQGNSA. The CDR3 loop reads CASSLNPEGEAFF. The CDR3 DNA sequence: TGTGCCAGCAGCTTAAACCCTGAAGGCGAAGCTTTCTTT.

This clonotype was seen repeatedly, ten times or more. The CDR3 loop is CASRLTALGSTTDTQYF. The DNA for the CDR3 is TGTGCAAGTCGCTTAACGGCGCTAGGATCCACCACAGATACGCAGTATTTT. The chain carries TRBV12-2 and TRBJ2-3; TRBD2, the table's D call, was not compared with the DNA. TRBV12-2 counts as a pseudogene. The CDR3 has 17 amino acids.

This clonotype has a count of ten or more. The chain uses TRBV4-3 and TRBJ2-2, with D unresolved. Germline V gives CDR1 LGHNA, CDR2 YSLEER. The ends were cut back, 0 bases at V and 2 bases at J, with 13 bases in the middle. The CDR3 contains 17 residues. The CDR3 loop is CASSQEPTAPNTGELFF. As DNA, the CDR3 is TGCGCCAGCAGCCAAGAGCCTACAGCCCCAAACACCGGGGAGCTGTTTTTT.

The V and J genes are TRBV6-5 and TRBJ2-5; D remains unclear. The CDR3 runs to 15 residues. Looked up from germline, CDR1 is MNHEY and CDR2 is SVGAGI. The V end was cut by 0 bases, the J end by 1 base, with 9 bases between. CDR3 region: CASSYSGLAQETQYF. The CDR3 DNA follows: TGTGCCAGCAGTTACTCCGGGCTGGCCCAAGAGACCCAGTACTTC.

Only a few counts were recorded for this clonotype. This rearrangement joins TRBV7-2 to TRBJ2-7, with TRBD2 matching over 9 bases. J gave up 5 bases and V 2 bases, and 4 bases lay outside the gene matches. This CDR3 region has 14 residues. The germline CDR1 and CDR2 sequences are SGHTA and FQGNSA. CDR3 DNA sequence: TGTGCCAGCAGCTTAAGCGGGAGGCCCGACGAGCAGTACTTC. Its translation: CASSLSGRPDEQYF.

This clonotype was seen repeatedly, ten times or more. This rearrangement joins TRBV3-1 to TRBJ1-4; weak D call: TRBD1 (5 bases). Germline CDR1 and CDR2: LGHDT and YNNKEL (reference sequence). This CDR3 is 15 amino acids long. V gave up 3 bases and J gave up 6 bases, with 14 bases separating them. CDR3 bases: TGTGCCAGCAGCCAGGGTGACGGGGCGGATGAAAAACTGTTTTTT. This gives the protein CASSQGDGADEKLFF.

This clonotype was recorded a few times. The chain recombines TRBV5-1 with TRBJ1-1, with D hard to call. CDR3 size: 14 residues. Trimming stripped 0 bases from V and 0 bases from J, with 6 bases between. Per the germline V gene, CDR1 is SGHRS and CDR2 is YFSETQ. CDR3 sequence: CASSLDYMNTEAFF. CDR3 sequence (DNA): TGCGCCAGCAGCTTGGACTACATGAACACTGAAGCTTTCTTT.

This clonotype was observed at least ten times. This chain uses TRBV4-2 with TRBJ1-2, with 7 bases fitting TRBD1. In germline, CDR1 is LGHNA, CDR2 YNFKEQ. The CDR3 runs to 14 residues. The V segment lost 1 base and the J segment 4 bases; nucleotides outside the gene matches: 3. The CDR3 DNA follows: TGTGCCAGCAGCCAAGCGGACAGGAGCTATGGCTACACCTTC. It encodes CASSQADRSYGYTF.

There are a few counts of this clonotype. V usage is TRBV7-8 and J usage is TRBJ2-3; 7 nucleotides line up with TRBD2. The CDR3 is made up of 14 amino acids. CDR1 is SGHVS, CDR2 FQNEAQ, per germline. V lost 5 bases to trimming and J lost 5 bases; unmatched junction nucleotides: 7. CDR3 sequence: CASSRGSWGDTQYF. The DNA of the CDR3 is TGTGCCAGCAGCCGCGGGAGTTGGGGAGATACGCAGTATTTT.

This clonotype showed up many times. J is TRBJ1-1 and V is TRBV9; the D is unclear. Looked up from germline, CDR1 is SGDLS and CDR2 is YYNGEE. The CDR3 is 13 residues long. V dropped 0 bases and J dropped 8 bases, with 11 bases sitting between them. CDR3 in amino acids: CASSVGLAGEAFF. The CDR3 DNA reads TGTGCCAGCAGCGTAGGTCTGGCCGGCGAAGCTTTCTTT.

This chain uses TRBV28 with TRBJ2-7; D is unresolved. Per germline, CDR1 MDHEN and CDR2 SYDVKM. CDR3 length: 11 amino acids. The V end was cut by 2 bases, the J end by 7 bases, with 6 bases between. CDR3 sequence reads: CASSLSWEQYF. The CDR3 region has the DNA TGTGCCAGCAGTTTAAGCTGGGAGCAGTACTTC.

This clonotype is judged medium-sized. The chain links TRBV28 to TRBJ2-1, with 12 bases aligning to TRBD2. Trimming at V came to 6 bases and at J to 6 bases, leaving 3 bases not matched to a gene. Germline values: CDR1 MDHEN, CDR2 SYDVKM. CDR3 length: 14 amino acids. This CDR3 is CASRALAGGNEQFF. The CDR3 region has the DNA TGTGCCAGCAGAGCACTAGCGGGAGGCAATGAGCAGTTCTTC.

This clonotype was found a few times. This rearrangement joins TRBV21-1 to TRBJ2-7; the table assigns TRBD2, which was not confirmed against the DNA. TRBV21-1 is a documented pseudogene. The CDR3 covers 15 residues. The CDR3 sequence is CASSKASLVMYEQYF. The CDR3 DNA follows: TGTGCCAGCAGCAAAGCATCACTAGTTATGTACGAGCAGTACTTC.

This clonotype showed up just a few times. The CDR3 nucleotides read TGTGCCAGCAGTTACTCGATCCGCGAGCAGTTCTTC. Protein: CASSYSIREQFF. The chain links TRBV6-2 or TRBV6-3 to TRBJ2-1, with no clear D. Germline V gene data show CDR1 as MNHEY and CDR2 as SVGEGT. Trimming shortened V by 0 bases and J by 10 bases, and 7 bases separated the two germline ends. The CDR3 runs 12 residues.

This clonotype was detected a few times. The chain is built from TRBV29-1 and TRBJ2-3; D uncertain. The CDR3 length is 13 residues. V was clipped by 6 bases and J by 2 bases, with 12 bases between them. CDR1 is SQVTM, CDR2 ANQGSEA, per germline. In DNA form, the CDR3 reads TGCAGCGTGCTCCTTCCCCCCACAGATACGCAGTATTTT. Protein sequence: CSVLLPPTDTQYF.

A few counts support this clonotype. This rearrangement joins TRBV2 to TRBJ1-5, with D uncertain. Trimming took off 7 bases at V and 5 bases at J, with 9 bases between the two ends. Germline CDR1 reads SNHLY; CDR2 reads FYNNEI. This CDR3 is 12 amino acids long. DNA for the CDR3: TGTGCCAGCAAAAAGGAGGATCAGCCCCAGCATTTT. Its protein product is CASKKEDQPQHF. Together with reference TRBV2 and TRBJ1-5, the CDR3 gives the full variable domain: EPEVTQTPSHQVTQMGQEVILRCVPISNHLYFYWYRQILGQKVEFLVSFYNNEISEKSEIFDDQFSVERPDGSNFTLKIRSTKLEDSAMYFCASKKEDQPQHFGDGTRLSIL.

V gene TRBV18 combines with J gene TRBJ2-7; the match to TRBD2 covers 14 bases. Losses at the gene ends were 8 bases for V and 2 bases for J; bases not matched to a gene: 8. The CDR3 extends over 16 amino acids. Germline V gene sequence: CDR1 KGHSH, CDR2 LQKENI. This CDR3 is CASRTSGRTGAYEQYF. CDR3 nucleotide sequence: TGTGCCAGCCGGACTAGCGGGAGGACCGGGGCCTACGAGCAGTACTTC.

This clonotype was detected many times. The V call is TRBV2, the J call TRBJ2-2; TRBD2 aligns across 14 bases. The CDR3 totals 14 residues. Germline lookup yields CDR1 SNHLY and CDR2 FYNNEI. The J segment lost 5 bases and the V segment lost 10 bases, leaving 3 bases of the junction unmatched. DNA of the CDR3: TGTGCCATCGGACTAGCGGGAGGAACCGGGGAGCTGTTTTTT. As protein: CAIGLAGGTGELFF.

This clonotype was seen repeatedly, ten times or more. The V and J genes are TRBV19 and TRBJ1-2; the match to TRBD1 covers 8 bases. Germline loops: CDR1 LNHDA, CDR2 SQIVND (reference sequence). The CDR3 spans 14 residues. The ends lost 7 bases at V and 4 bases at J; junction bases unmatched: 8. In DNA, the CDR3 is TGTGCCAGTACGCCTGGACAGGGTGGCTATGGCTACACCTTC. Translated: CASTPGQGGYGYTF.

This clonotype was seen a handful of times. The chain has TRBV27 and TRBJ1-1, with a tentative D call TRBD1 (5 bases). Germline V gene lookup returns CDR1 MNHEY and CDR2 SMNVEV (reference sequence). Trimming cost V 10 bases and J 6 bases, with 18 bases left between them. This CDR3 is built from 13 residues. The CDR3 region is CATVRAGGAEAFF. CDR3 sequence (DNA): TGTGCCACCGTCCGGGCCGGGGGGGCTGAAGCTTTCTTT.

The J gene is TRBJ1-1, the V gene TRBV28, with no clear D. Trimming stripped 3 bases from V and 5 bases from J, with 10 bases between. The germline V gene encodes CDR1 MDHEN and CDR2 SYDVKM. This CDR3 is built from 13 residues. The DNA of the CDR3 is TGTGCCAGCAGTTTCTCATCCGGGACTGAAGCTTTCTTT. Its protein is CASSFSSGTEAFF.

This clonotype was counted only a few times. V and J are TRBV19 and TRBJ2-3, with D possibly TRBD2 on 6 matching bases. CDR1 and CDR2 (germline): LNHDA, SQIVND (reference sequence). CDR3 length: 15 amino acids. V dropped 7 bases and J dropped 2 bases, with 16 bases sitting between them. CDR3 nucleotides: TGTGCCAGTAAAGCGGCCGGACTATACACAGATACGCAGTATTTT. Its translation: CASKAAGLYTDTQYF.

The chain is built from TRBV9 and TRBJ2-3; no definite D call. The germline V gene encodes CDR1 SGDLS and CDR2 YYNGEE. V lost 4 bases and J 4 bases, leaving 7 bases between the germline ends. The CDR3 has 12 amino acids. The CDR3 region has the DNA TGTGCCAGCAGCCCCAGTTCAGATACGCAGTATTTT. Its protein is CASSPSSDTQYF.

This clonotype was seen at least ten times. The chain carries TRBV20-1 and TRBJ2-5; D ambiguous. There are 12 residues in the CDR3. Trimming stripped 6 bases from V and 4 bases from J, with 12 bases between. From germline, CDR1 is DFQATT and CDR2 SNEGSKA (reference sequence). The CDR3 sequence is CSAEGPTETQYF. The CDR3 DNA follows: TGCAGTGCCGAAGGGCCCACAGAGACCCAGTACTTC.

This clonotype came up many times. V and J are TRBV29-1 and TRBJ2-3, with D tentatively TRBD2 (7 bases). V was pared by 4 bases and J by 4 bases, with 12 bases between. CDR1 SQVTM and CDR2 ANQGSEA come from the germline V gene. The CDR3 has 13 amino acids. CDR3 bases: TGCAGCGTTGTCTTAGGGGGGGCAGATACGCAGTATTTT. Its protein product is CSVVLGGADTQYF.

This clonotype was counted only a few times. The chain employs TRBV6-5 and TRBJ2-1; D gene uncertain. V dropped 5 bases and J dropped 6 bases, with 8 bases sitting between them. The CDR3 is made up of 12 amino acids. CDR1 is MNHEY and CDR2 is SVGAGI in the germline V gene. The CDR3 reads CASSKLGNEQFF. The CDR3 DNA sequence: TGTGCCAGCAGTAAACTGGGCAATGAGCAGTTCTTC.

This clonotype was detected a few times. The chain carries TRBV10-3 and TRBJ2-5; D ambiguous. The CDR3 runs to 11 residues. The ends were cut back, 0 bases at V and 4 bases at J, with 0 bases in the middle. CDR1 is ENHRY, CDR2 SYGVKD, per germline. CDR3 sequence: CAISESETQYF. The CDR3 DNA is TGTGCCATCAGTGAGTCAGAGACCCAGTACTTC.

In its sample, this clonotype was seen many times. This chain connects TRBV28 to TRBJ2-2; 8 nucleotides agree with TRBD1. Germline values: CDR1 MDHEN, CDR2 SYDVKM. Trimming at V came to 6 bases and at J to 4 bases, leaving 4 bases not matched to a gene. The CDR3 runs 14 residues. The CDR3 nucleotides are TGTGCCAGCAGAGACAGGGGAATCACCGGGGAGCTGTTTTTT. It yields the protein CASRDRGITGELFF.

This clonotype was picked up many times. The V gene is TRBV2, the J gene TRBJ2-3; 11 bases line up with TRBD2. Germline V gene sequence: CDR1 SNHLY, CDR2 FYNNEI. The V segment lost 5 bases and the J segment 3 bases; nucleotides outside the gene matches: 4. The CDR3 runs 15 residues. This CDR3 is CASSLTSGATDTQYF. DNA of the CDR3: TGTGCCAGCAGTCTGACTAGCGGGGCAACAGATACGCAGTATTTT.

The rearrangement uses TRBV12-3 or TRBV12-4 and TRBJ1-1; no definite D call. The V gene lost 3 bases and the J gene lost 5 bases, with 16 bases spanning the gap. This CDR3 spans 15 amino acids. CDR3 in DNA: TGTGCCAGCAGTTTGTCTTTAGGGAAAAAAACTGAAGCTTTCTTT. Its protein product is CASSLSLGKKTEAFF.

The sample holds many counts of this clonotype. The V gene is TRBV27, the J gene TRBJ2-2, with 8 bases that match TRBD2. The CDR3 spans 14 residues. V shed 6 bases, J shed 9 bases, and the junction held 9 bases outside the gene matches. The germline CDR1 and CDR2 sequences are MNHEY and SMNVEV (reference sequence). The CDR3 sequence: CASRGTSQRRELFF. CDR3 DNA sequence: TGTGCCAGCAGAGGGACTAGTCAACGAAGGGAGCTGTTTTTT.

The chain links TRBV6-2 or TRBV6-3 to TRBJ2-2, with D possibly being TRBD2 (6 bases). Germline values: CDR1 MNHEY, CDR2 SVGEGT. The CDR3 length is 14 residues. Trimming removed 10 bases at V and 1 base at J, with 13 bases between. The CDR3 spells CATHRDLNTGELFF. CDR3 nucleotide sequence: TGTGCCACCCACCGGGACTTGAACACCGGGGAGCTGTTTTTT.